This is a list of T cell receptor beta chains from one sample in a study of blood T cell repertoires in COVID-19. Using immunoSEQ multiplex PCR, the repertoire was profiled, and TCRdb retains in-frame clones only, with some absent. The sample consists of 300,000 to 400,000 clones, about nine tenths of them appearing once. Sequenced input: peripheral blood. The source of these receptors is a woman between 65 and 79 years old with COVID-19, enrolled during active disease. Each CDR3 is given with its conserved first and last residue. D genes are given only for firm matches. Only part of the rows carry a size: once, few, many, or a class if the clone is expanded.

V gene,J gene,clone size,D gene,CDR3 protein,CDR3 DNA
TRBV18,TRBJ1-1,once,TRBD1,CASSVDRATTEAFF,TGTGCCAGCTCAGTGGACAGGGCGACCACTGAAGCTTTCTTT
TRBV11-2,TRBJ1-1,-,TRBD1,CASSSPGGNTEAFF,TGTGCCAGCAGCTCTCCAGGGGGCAACACTGAAGCTTTCTTT
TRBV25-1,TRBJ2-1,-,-,CASNVGGWNEQFF,TGTGCCAGCAACGTCGGGGGTTGGAATGAGCAGTTCTTC
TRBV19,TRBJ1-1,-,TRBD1,CASSPRQGGNTEAFF,TGTGCCAGTAGTCCGCGCCAGGGGGGGAACACTGAAGCTTTCTTT
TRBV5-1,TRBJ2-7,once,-,CASSLDGYEQYF,TGCGCCAGCAGCCTGGACGGTTACGAGCAGTACTTC
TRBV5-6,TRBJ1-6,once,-,CASSVGGNSPLHF,TGTGCCAGCAGCGTCGGGGGGAATTCACCCCTCCACTTT
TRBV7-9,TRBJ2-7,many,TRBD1,CASSLMTGDYEQYF,TGTGCCAGCAGCCTAATGACAGGGGACTACGAGCAGTACTTC
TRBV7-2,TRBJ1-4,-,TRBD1,CASSLRVRDRDEKLFF,TGTGCCAGCAGCTTAAGGGTCCGGGACAGGGATGAAAAACTGTTTTTT
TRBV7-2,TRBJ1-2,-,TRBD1,CASSGPDRGNYGYTF,TGTGCCAGCAGCGGACCGGACAGGGGTAACTATGGCTACACCTTC
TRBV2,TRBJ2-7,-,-,CASSEGPGDEQYF,TGTGCCAGCAGTGAGGGTCCGGGGGACGAGCAGTACTTC
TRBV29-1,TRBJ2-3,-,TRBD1,CSVEEGDRGLLTQYF,TGCAGCGTTGAAGAAGGGGACAGGGGGCTGCTCACGCAGTATTTT
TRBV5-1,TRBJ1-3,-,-,CASSSTGSGNTIYF,TGCGCCAGCAGCTCTACAGGGAGTGGAAACACCATATATTTT
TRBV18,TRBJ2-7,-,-,CASSAYTGSSYEQYF,TGTGCCAGCTCGGCATATACCGGGAGCTCCTACGAGCAGTACTTC
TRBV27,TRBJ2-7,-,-,CASSLRSVLDEQYF,TGTGCCAGCAGTTTACGGAGTGTGCTAGACGAGCAGTACTTC